The 28 T cell receptor beta chains below all came from one sample that was sequenced in a study of T cells after yellow fever vaccination. TCRdb re-analysed the 5' RACE reads in MiXCR, keeping a single row per CDR3 protein. The data show 280,000 or so distinct CDR3 sequences, approximately 10% seen once. Sample: CD4+ T cells sorted from PBMCs, taken 5 days after the yellow fever booster vaccination. The source is a man younger than 35 who received the YFV17D yellow fever vaccine.

A few counts support this clonotype. J is TRBJ2-1 and V is TRBV4-1, with 9 positions matching TRBD2. The CDR3 is made up of 17 amino acids. With V trimmed by 2 bases and J by 5 bases, 10 bases remained unmatched. From germline, CDR1 is MGHRA and CDR2 YSYEKL. This chain's CDR3 is CASSQHPRGGTDNEQFF. CDR3 DNA sequence: TGCGCCAGCAGCCAACACCCGCGGGGGGGAACAGACAATGAGCAGTTCTTC.

The table lists this clonotype with many counts. CDR3 nucleotide sequence: TGCGCCAGCAGCTTGGCCAAAGGAGAAGGGGCCCCCTACGAGCAGTACGTC. This codes for CASSLAKGEGAPYEQYV. The chain joins TRBV5-1 to TRBJ2-7, with TRBD1 as a possible D gene (5 bases). The V gene lost 0 bases and the J gene lost 2 bases, with 18 bases spanning the gap. The germline gives CDR1 SGHRS, CDR2 YFSETQ. There are 17 residues in the CDR3.

In its sample, this clonotype was seen a few times. The genes are TRBV20-1 and TRBJ2-4, with D tentatively TRBD2 (5 bases). This CDR3 spans 13 amino acids. The germline V gene has CDR1 DFQATT and CDR2 SNEGSKA (reference sequence). Trimming removed 3 bases at V and 1 base at J, with 7 bases between. As DNA, the CDR3 is TGCAGTGCTAGTTCGGGGGCCAAAAACATTCAGTACTTC. It yields the protein CSASSGAKNIQYF.

This clonotype has just a few counts. The chain joins TRBV4-1 to TRBJ1-6; D call uncertain. The CDR3 runs 19 residues. The ends were cut back, 1 base at V and 0 bases at J, with 16 bases in the middle. Germline loops: CDR1 MGHRA, CDR2 YSYEKL. CDR3 sequence (DNA): TGCGCCAGCAGCCAAGGACGGTTAAGGGCAAGCTCCTATAATTCACCCCTCCACTTT. Protein: CASSQGRLRASSYNSPLHF.

The genes are TRBV20-1 and TRBJ1-3, with D uncertain. CDR1 and CDR2 (germline): DFQATT, SNEGSKA (reference sequence). The germline V and J ends were trimmed by 3 bases and 0 bases, with 3 bases remaining between them. The CDR3 is 12 amino acids. The CDR3 loop is CSASGSGNTIYF. The CDR3 DNA sequence: TGCAGTGCTAGTGGCTCTGGAAACACCATATATTTT.

This clonotype was picked up a small number of times. CDR3 nucleotides: TGTGCCAGCAGTTTAGAAAGTGAGGATGAAGCTTTCTTT. Translating it yields CASSLESEDEAFF. The chain combines TRBV12-3 or TRBV12-4 with TRBJ1-1; no firm D call. Trimming cost V 1 base and J 7 bases, with 10 bases left between them. There are 13 residues in the CDR3.

CDR3: CASSFDRYEQYV. The CDR3 DNA is TGTGCCAGCAGCTTCGACAGGTACGAGCAGTACGTC. The chain uses TRBV5-6 and TRBJ2-7, with D possibly being TRBD1 (6 bases). There are 12 residues in the CDR3. V lost 2 bases, J lost 4 bases, and 7 bases lay in between. Germline V CDR1 and CDR2: SGHDT, YYEEEE.

This clonotype was seen at least ten times. V usage is TRBV5-5 and J usage is TRBJ2-3; D ambiguous. The CDR3 contains 15 residues. Looked up from germline, CDR1 is SGHKS and CDR2 is YYEKEE (reference sequence). V shed 0 bases and J shed 6 bases, with 14 bases lying between them. The CDR3 loop is CASSLAPTIGDTQYF. DNA of the CDR3: TGTGCCAGCAGCTTGGCCCCTACCATCGGGGATACGCAGTATTTT.

In this sample, this clonotype turned up a few times. This chain joins TRBV5-5 and TRBJ2-1, with D hard to call. Germline CDR1 SGHKS, CDR2 YYEKEE (reference sequence). The CDR3 contains 13 residues. V lost 1 base, J lost 10 bases, and 12 bases lay in between. CDR3 region: CASSLPPAREQFF. The CDR3 DNA reads TGTGCCAGCAGCTTGCCCCCGGCTCGAGAGCAGTTCTTC.

The chain joins TRBV5-1 to TRBJ1-1, with D maybe TRBD1 (6 bases). Looked up from germline, CDR1 is SGHRS and CDR2 is YFSETQ. This CDR3 is 14 amino acids long. Trimming removed 4 bases at V and 4 bases at J, with 14 bases between. In nucleotides, the CDR3 is TGCGCCAGCAGCAGGGACAACGCGCTCACTGAAGCTTTCTTT. Residues: CASSRDNALTEAFF. Full variable domain (rest looked up from reference TRBV5-1 and TRBJ1-1): KAGVTQTPRYLIKTRGQQVTLSCSPISGHRSVSWYQQTPGQGLQFLFEYFSETQRNKGNFPGRFSGRQFSNSRSEMNVSTLELGDSALYLCASSRDNALTEAFFGQGTRLTVV.

This clonotype was observed at least ten times. This chain uses TRBV5-1 with TRBJ1-6; possible D gene TRBD1, 5 bases. This CDR3 is built from 21 residues. Looked up from germline, CDR1 is SGHRS and CDR2 is YFSETQ. The CDR3 DNA reads as TGCGCGAGTAGGGAGAGGGTTTACGAAGGGGCCCCAAGCTCCTATAATTCACCCCTCCACTTT. It codes for CASRERVYEGAPSSYNSPLHF.

This chain uses TRBV21-1 with TRBJ2-7. TRBV21-1 is termed a pseudogene. This CDR3 has 12 amino acids. The chain's CDR3 is CASSKATYEQYF. The CDR3 DNA sequence: TGTGCCAGCAGCAAAGCTACCTACGAGCAGTACTTC.

This clonotype was found once. This chain uses TRBV3-1 with TRBJ2-2; 8 positions match TRBD2. The CDR3 is made up of 17 amino acids. Trimming at V came to 0 bases and at J to 6 bases, leaving 9 bases not matched to a gene. In germline, CDR1 is LGHDT, CDR2 YNNKEL (reference sequence). CDR3 sequence reads: CASSQDLRRGGSGELFF. The CDR3 DNA reads as TGTGCCAGCAGCCAAGATCTGAGACGGGGGGGCTCCGGGGAGCTGTTTTTT.

The chain combines TRBV3-1 with TRBJ1-6, with D hard to call. Germline assignment: CDR1 LGHDT and CDR2 YNNKEL (reference sequence). This CDR3 is 13 amino acids long. V lost 5 bases and J lost 7, with 9 bases in between. CDR3 residues: CASSTANNSPLHF. CDR3 sequence (DNA): TGTGCCAGCAGCACGGCCAACAATTCACCCCTCCACTTT.

This clonotype was seen repeatedly, ten times or more. This chain uses TRBV20-1 with TRBJ2-5, with D unresolved. The V end was cut by 6 bases, the J end by 5 bases, with 28 bases between. CDR3 length: 17 residues. Germline lookup yields CDR1 DFQATT and CDR2 SNEGSKA (reference sequence). CDR3 sequence (DNA): TGCAGTGCCTTACCGGGTACGGGCCCCCGAATTAGGGAGACCCAGTACTTC. It yields the protein CSALPGTGPRIRETQYF.

The chain is built from TRBV4-2 and TRBJ2-2; the match to TRBD2 covers 7 bases. The J segment lost 7 bases and the V segment lost 4 bases, leaving 15 bases of the junction unmatched. Germline V lookup: CDR1 LGHNA, CDR2 YNFKEQ. CDR3 length: 17 amino acids. The DNA of the CDR3 is TGTGCCAGCAGCCGCAAAGGGGAGGGGTTGGCGTTCGGGGAGCTGTTTTTT. Translated: CASSRKGEGLAFGELFF.

Only one count was recorded for this clonotype. The chain combines TRBV4-2 with TRBJ1-2; 10 bases map to TRBD1. With V trimmed by 3 bases and J by 7 bases, 11 bases remained unmatched. CDR1 and CDR2 from the germline V gene are LGHNA and YNFKEQ. The CDR3 covers 16 residues. The chain's CDR3 is CASSQASGQGEGGYTF. CDR3 sequence (DNA): TGTGCCAGCAGCCAGGCTTCCGGACAGGGGGAAGGTGGCTACACCTTC.

The chain links TRBV27 to TRBJ2-4; D remains ambiguous. The CDR3 contains 14 residues. The germline V gene has CDR1 MNHEY and CDR2 SMNVEV (reference sequence). V lost 0 bases, J lost 16 bases, and 19 bases lay in between. Written as DNA, the CDR3 is TGTGCCAGCAGTTTATCGTTGGCACGCAGCCCTTCCTACTTC. Its protein product is CASSLSLARSPSYF.

This clonotype was detected a few times. The rearrangement joins TRBV20-1 to TRBJ2-3; TRBD1 might be the D (6 bases). This CDR3 has 14 amino acids. Germline assignment: CDR1 DFQATT and CDR2 SNEGSKA (reference sequence). V was trimmed by 3 bases and J by 3 bases, leaving 13 bases between them. The CDR3: CSASRGIGTDTQYF. In DNA form, the CDR3 reads TGCAGTGCTAGCAGGGGAATTGGGACAGATACGCAGTATTTT.

At least ten counts were recorded for this clonotype. This chain connects TRBV27 to TRBJ1-6, with 10 positions matching TRBD1. Germline values: CDR1 MNHEY, CDR2 SMNVEV (reference sequence). Trimming took 5 bases from V and 8 from J; bases not matched to a gene: 9. This CDR3 spans 16 amino acids. Written as DNA, the CDR3 is TGTGCCAGCAGTCGACGATCCGGGACAGGGGATTCACCCCTCCACTTT. It codes for CASSRRSGTGDSPLHF.

This clonotype was observed a handful of times. The genes are TRBV7-7 and TRBJ2-2; D unresolved. The CDR3 covers 14 residues. The ends were cut back, 0 bases at V and 4 bases at J, with 6 bases in the middle. CDR1 and CDR2 from the germline V gene are SSHAT and FNYEAQ (reference sequence). CDR3 region: CASSLAEFTGELFF. DNA of the CDR3: TGTGCCAGCAGCTTAGCCGAGTTCACCGGGGAGCTGTTTTTT.

This rearrangement joins TRBV27 to TRBJ1-1; a weak D match, TRBD1 (6 bases). The germline CDR1 and CDR2 sequences are MNHEY and SMNVEV (reference sequence). V was trimmed by 5 bases and J by 3 bases, leaving 19 bases between them. CDR3 length equals 16 residues. The CDR3 DNA is TGTGCCAGCAGTCCGTACCGGGGGCGTAGGGACACTGAAGCTTTCTTT. Translated, it gives CASSPYRGRRDTEAFF.

The J gene is TRBJ1-1, the V gene TRBV25-1, with D unresolved. With 4 bases removed from V and 0 bases from J, the gap between germline ends came to 12 bases. This CDR3 has 15 residues. Germline loops: CDR1 MGHDK, CDR2 SYGVNS. Here the CDR3 reads CASSGTRTVNTEAFF. Written as DNA, the CDR3 is TGTGCCAGCAGTGGAACAAGGACGGTGAACACTGAAGCTTTCTTT.

This clonotype was counted between two and nine times. The V and J genes are TRBV11-2 and TRBJ2-1; 7 nucleotides agree with TRBD2. The CDR3 length is 14 residues. The germline V gene encodes CDR1 SGHAT and CDR2 FQNNGV. After removal of 1 base from V and 5 bases from J, the junction contained 2 bases not matched to a gene. The CDR3 nucleotides are TGTGCCAGCAGCTTAGCGGGGGGAAACAATGAGCAGTTCTTC. Translation gives CASSLAGGNNEQFF.

The V call is TRBV24-1, the J call TRBJ2-7; TRBD1 or TRBD2 may be the D gene (5 bases each). Germline values: CDR1 KGHDR, CDR2 SFDVKD. The CDR3 contains 17 residues. V lost 0 bases and J 3 bases, leaving 17 bases between the germline ends. In DNA, the CDR3 is TGTGCCACCAGTGATTTGAGGGGACCGTCGATGGGCTACGAGCAGTACGTC. The encoded protein is CATSDLRGPSMGYEQYV.

This clonotype was detected a few times. CDR3: CASSEAGQTNQETQYF. CDR3 sequence (DNA): TGTGCCAGCAGTGAAGCAGGGCAGACTAACCAAGAGACCCAGTACTTC. The chain links TRBV6-1 to TRBJ2-5; weak D call: TRBD2 (5 bases). The CDR3 is 16 residues long. CDR1 is MNHNS and CDR2 is SASEGT in the germline V gene. V was shortened by 0 bases and J by 0 bases, with 11 bases between the two germline ends.

CDR3 nucleotide sequence: TGTGCCAGCAGCTCAATGGACAGGGCCCCCTCTGGGGCCAACGTCCTGACTTTC. Amino acids: CASSSMDRAPSGANVLTF. The chain is built from TRBV5-4 and TRBJ2-6, with 8 bases fitting TRBD1. The CDR3 covers 18 residues. Germline CDR1 reads SGHNT; CDR2 reads YYREEE (reference sequence). V shed 3 bases and J 0 bases; nucleotides not matched to a gene: 8.

This clonotype was seen many times. This sequence joins TRBV29-1 and TRBJ1-1, with D possibly matching TRBD1 (6 bases). V lost 7 bases to trimming and J lost 5 bases, with 14 bases between them. Germline CDR1 SQVTM, CDR2 ANQGSEA. This CDR3 spans 12 amino acids. CDR3 bases: TGCAGCGGCTACAGGGTTAGGACTGAAGCTTTCTTT. This translates into CSGYRVRTEAFF.